This entry concerns a single TCR beta chain. Its antigen remains unidentified. Here immunoSEQ multiplex PCR was the method, and the copy in TCRdb shows in-frame clones only, minus some. Seen here are more than 900,000 clones, around 78% observed once, and the top ten hold 0.6% to 0.7%. Naive CD4+ cells were CD45RA-selected; the remaining cells were memory. J gave up 6 bases and V 6 bases, and 5 bases lay outside the gene matches. The germline gives CDR1 MNHNY, CDR2 SVGAGI (reference sequence). The CDR3 loop spans 12 amino acids. This sample was taken from a study of shared clonotypes between healthy human individuals. The study, taken as a whole, reports: Several donors showed sharing of 4.5% to 5% of naive CD4 clonotypes. An effect of sequencing depth on clonotype sharing among donors was expected.

V gene TRBV6-6 combines with J gene TRBJ2-7; TRBD1 agrees at 7 bases. This TCR derives from a man aged 18 to 30 in good health. Some clones in this sample may be carry-over from other donors' samples. The material sequenced was memory CD4+ T cells from PBMCs. Indicated subset: CD45RA-negative fraction. This chain's CDR3 is CASRKQGSEQYF. CDR3 bases: TGTGCCAGCAGAAAACAGGGGAGCGAGCAGTACTTC.